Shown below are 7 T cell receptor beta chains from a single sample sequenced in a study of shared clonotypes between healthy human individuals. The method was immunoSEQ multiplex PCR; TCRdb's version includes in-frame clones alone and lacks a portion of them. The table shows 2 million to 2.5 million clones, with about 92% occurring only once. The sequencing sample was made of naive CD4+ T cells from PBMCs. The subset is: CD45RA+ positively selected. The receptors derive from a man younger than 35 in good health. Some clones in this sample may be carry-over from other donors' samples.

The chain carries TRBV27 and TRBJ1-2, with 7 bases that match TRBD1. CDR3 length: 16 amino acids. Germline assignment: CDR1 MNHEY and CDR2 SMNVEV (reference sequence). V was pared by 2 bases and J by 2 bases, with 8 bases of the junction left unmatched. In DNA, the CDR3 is TGTGCCAGCAGTTTACGGCCCGGACAGGACAACTATGGCTACACCTTC. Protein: CASSLRPGQDNYGYTF.

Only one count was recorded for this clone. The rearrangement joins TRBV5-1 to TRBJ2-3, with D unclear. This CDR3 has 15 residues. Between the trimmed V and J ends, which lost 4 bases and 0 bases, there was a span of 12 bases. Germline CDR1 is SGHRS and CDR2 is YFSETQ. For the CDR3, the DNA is TGCGCCAGCAGCCGAGAAATGCCGAGCACAGATACGCAGTATTTT. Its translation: CASSREMPSTDTQYF.

CDR3: CASSLAPEGNTIYF. The CDR3 coding sequence is TGTGCCAGCAGCTTAGCCCCCGAGGGGAACACCATATATTTT. The V and J genes are TRBV7-9 and TRBJ1-3, with D possibly being TRBD1 (5 bases). CDR3 size: 14 residues. Looked up from germline, CDR1 is SEHNR and CDR2 is FQNEAQ (reference sequence). V lost 0 bases to trimming and J lost 7 bases, with 10 bases between them.

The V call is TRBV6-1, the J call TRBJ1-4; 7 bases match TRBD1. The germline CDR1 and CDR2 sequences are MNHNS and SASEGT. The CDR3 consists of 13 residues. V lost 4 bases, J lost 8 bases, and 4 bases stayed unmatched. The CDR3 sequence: CASSGGQIEKLFF. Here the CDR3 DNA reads TGTGCCAGCAGTGGGGGACAGATAGAAAAACTGTTTTTT.

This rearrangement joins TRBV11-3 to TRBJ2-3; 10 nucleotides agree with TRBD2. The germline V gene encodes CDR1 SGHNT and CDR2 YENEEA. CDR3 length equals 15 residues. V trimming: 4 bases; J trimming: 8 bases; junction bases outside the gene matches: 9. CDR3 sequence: CASSYTGTSAATQYF. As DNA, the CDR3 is TGTGCCAGCAGCTATACCGGGACTAGCGCCGCTACGCAGTATTTT.

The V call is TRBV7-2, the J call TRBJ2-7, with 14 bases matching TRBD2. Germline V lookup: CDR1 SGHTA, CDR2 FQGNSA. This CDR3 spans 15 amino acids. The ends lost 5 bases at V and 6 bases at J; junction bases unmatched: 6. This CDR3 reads CASSPLGLAGGEQYF. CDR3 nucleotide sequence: TGTGCCAGCAGCCCACTCGGACTAGCGGGAGGCGAGCAGTACTTC.

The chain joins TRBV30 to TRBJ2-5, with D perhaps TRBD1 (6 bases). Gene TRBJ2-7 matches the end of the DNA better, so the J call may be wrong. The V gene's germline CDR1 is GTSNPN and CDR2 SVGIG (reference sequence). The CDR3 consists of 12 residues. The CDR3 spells CAWTEGGYEQYF. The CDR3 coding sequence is TGTGCCTGGACCGAAGGGGGCTACGAGCAGTACTTC.